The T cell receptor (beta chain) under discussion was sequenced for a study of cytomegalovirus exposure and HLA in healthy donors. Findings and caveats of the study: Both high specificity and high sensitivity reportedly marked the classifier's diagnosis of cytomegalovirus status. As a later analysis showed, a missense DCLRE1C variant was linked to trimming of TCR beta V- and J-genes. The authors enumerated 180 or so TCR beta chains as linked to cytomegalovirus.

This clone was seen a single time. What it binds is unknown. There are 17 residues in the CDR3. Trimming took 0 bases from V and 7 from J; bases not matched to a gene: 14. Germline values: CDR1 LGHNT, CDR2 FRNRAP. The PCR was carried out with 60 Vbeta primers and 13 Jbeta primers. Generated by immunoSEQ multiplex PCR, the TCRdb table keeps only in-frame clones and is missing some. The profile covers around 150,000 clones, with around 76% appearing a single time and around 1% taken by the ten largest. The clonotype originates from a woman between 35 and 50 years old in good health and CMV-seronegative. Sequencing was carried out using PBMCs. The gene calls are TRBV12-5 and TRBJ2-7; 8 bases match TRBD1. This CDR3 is CASGLVLGRGRVVEQYF. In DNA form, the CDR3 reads TGTGCTAGTGGTTTGGTACTCGGCAGGGGGCGCGTGGTGGAGCAGTACTTC.